This TCR beta chain was sequenced during a study of T cell repertoires in cytomegalovirus infection. The sample holds a few counts of this clonotype. Its antigen is as yet unknown. A single record per CDR3 protein comes from TCRdb applying MiXCR to the reads. The profile shows roughly 130,000 distinct CDR3 sequences, 20% to 30% of them singletons. V was clipped by 4 bases and J by 0 bases, with 16 bases between them. This CDR3 contains 18 residues. The germline CDR1 and CDR2 sequences are MGHDK and SYGVNS. Study-wide points: The cumulative frequency of public TCR beta families identified carriers of CMV plus the relevant HLA. HLA-C-restricted CMV clonotypes gave the most frequent clonotype in two of eight donors.

The receptor was derived from a human donor in good health (CMV status not recorded). Some clones in this sample may be carry-over from other donors' samples. The chain employs TRBV25-1 and TRBJ2-6; D may be TRBD1 (7 bases). Specimen: PBMCs, sequenced either directly or after in vitro stimulation (not recorded which). CDR3 loop: CASSADQGGISGANVLTF. The DNA of the CDR3 is TGTGCCAGCAGTGCGGACCAGGGGGGTATCTCTGGGGCCAACGTCCTGACTTTC.